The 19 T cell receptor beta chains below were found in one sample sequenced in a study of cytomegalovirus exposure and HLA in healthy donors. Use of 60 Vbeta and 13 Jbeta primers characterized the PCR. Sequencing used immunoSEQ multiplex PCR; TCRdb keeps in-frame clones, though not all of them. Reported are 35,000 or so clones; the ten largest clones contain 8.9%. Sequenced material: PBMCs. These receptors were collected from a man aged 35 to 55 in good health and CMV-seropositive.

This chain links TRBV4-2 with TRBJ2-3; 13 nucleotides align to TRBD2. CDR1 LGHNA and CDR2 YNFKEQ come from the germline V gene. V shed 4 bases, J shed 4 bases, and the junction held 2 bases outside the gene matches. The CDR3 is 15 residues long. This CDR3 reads CASSRTSGGADTQYF. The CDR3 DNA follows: TGTGCCAGCAGCCGGACTAGCGGGGGCGCAGATACGCAGTATTTT.

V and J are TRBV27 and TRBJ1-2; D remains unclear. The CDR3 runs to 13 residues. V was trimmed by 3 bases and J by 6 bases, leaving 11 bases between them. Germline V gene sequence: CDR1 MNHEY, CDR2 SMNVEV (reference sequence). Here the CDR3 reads CASSFREYDGYTF. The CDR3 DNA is TGTGCCAGCAGTTTCCGAGAGTATGATGGCTACACCTTC.

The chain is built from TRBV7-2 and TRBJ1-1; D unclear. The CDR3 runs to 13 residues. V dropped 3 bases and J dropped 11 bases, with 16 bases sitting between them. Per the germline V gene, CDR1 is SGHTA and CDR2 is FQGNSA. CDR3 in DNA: TGTGCCAGCAGCTTTAGTGAATACGGGGTCGCTTTCTTT. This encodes CASSFSEYGVAFF.

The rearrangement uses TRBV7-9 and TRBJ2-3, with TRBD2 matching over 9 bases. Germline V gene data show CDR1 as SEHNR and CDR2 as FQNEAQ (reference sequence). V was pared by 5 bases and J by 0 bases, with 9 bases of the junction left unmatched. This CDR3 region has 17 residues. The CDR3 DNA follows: TGTGCCAGCAGCCCCCCCTTAGCGGGAGTTAGCACAGATACGCAGTATTTT. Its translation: CASSPPLAGVSTDTQYF.

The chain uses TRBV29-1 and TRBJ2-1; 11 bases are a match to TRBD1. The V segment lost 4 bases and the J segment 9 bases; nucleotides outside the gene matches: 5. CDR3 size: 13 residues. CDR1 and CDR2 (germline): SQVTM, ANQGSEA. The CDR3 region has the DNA TGCAGCGTTGCAGGGACAGGGGGAGGTGAGCAGTTCTTC. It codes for CSVAGTGGGEQFF.

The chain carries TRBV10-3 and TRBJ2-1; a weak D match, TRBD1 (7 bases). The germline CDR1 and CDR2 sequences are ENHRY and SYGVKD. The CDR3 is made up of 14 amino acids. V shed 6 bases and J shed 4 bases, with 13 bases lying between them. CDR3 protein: CAIRLQGRYNEQFF. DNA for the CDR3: TGTGCCATCAGGCTACAGGGGAGGTACAATGAGCAGTTCTTC.

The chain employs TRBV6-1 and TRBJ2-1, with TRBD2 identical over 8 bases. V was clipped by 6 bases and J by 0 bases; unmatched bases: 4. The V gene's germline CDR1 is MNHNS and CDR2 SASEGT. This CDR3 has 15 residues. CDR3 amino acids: CASRTGTSSYNEQFF. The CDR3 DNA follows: TGTGCCAGCAGGACCGGGACTAGCTCCTACAATGAGCAGTTCTTC.

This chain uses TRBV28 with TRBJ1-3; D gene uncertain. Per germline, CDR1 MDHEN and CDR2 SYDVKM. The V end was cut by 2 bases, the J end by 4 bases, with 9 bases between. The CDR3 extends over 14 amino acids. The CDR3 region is CASSLGQTGNTIYF. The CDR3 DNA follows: TGTGCCAGCAGTTTAGGGCAGACAGGAAACACCATATATTTT.

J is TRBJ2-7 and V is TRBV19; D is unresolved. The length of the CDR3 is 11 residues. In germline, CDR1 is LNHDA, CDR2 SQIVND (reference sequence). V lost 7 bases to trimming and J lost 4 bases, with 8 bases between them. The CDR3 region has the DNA TGTGCCAGTACCTCTAGGTACGAGCAGTACTTC. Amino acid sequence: CASTSRYEQYF.

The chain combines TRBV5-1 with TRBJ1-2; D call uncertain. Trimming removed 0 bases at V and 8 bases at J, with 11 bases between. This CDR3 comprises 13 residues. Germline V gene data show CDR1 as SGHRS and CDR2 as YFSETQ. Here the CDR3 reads CASSLEVGRGYTF. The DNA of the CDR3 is TGCGCCAGCAGCTTGGAGGTGGGCCGGGGCTACACCTTC.

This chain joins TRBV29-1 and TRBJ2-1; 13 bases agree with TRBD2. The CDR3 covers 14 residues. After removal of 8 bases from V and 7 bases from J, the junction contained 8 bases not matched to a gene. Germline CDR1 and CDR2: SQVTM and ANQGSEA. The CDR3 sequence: CSTGGLAGVNEQFF. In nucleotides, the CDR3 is TGCAGCACCGGAGGACTAGCGGGAGTGAATGAGCAGTTCTTC.

The CDR3 loop reads CASSPLDNEKLFF. The DNA of the CDR3 is TGTGCCAGCTCACCACTAGATAATGAAAAACTGTTTTTT. This rearrangement joins TRBV18 to TRBJ1-4; no definite D call. Per germline, CDR1 KGHSH and CDR2 LQKENI. This CDR3 region has 13 residues. The V end was cut by 1 base, the J end by 4 bases, with 4 bases between.

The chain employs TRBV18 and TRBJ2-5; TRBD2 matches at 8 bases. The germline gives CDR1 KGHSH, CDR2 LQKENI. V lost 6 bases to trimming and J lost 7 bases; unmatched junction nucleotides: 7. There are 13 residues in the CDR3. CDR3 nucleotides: TGTGCCAGCTCTAGCGGGGAGCCTGGGACCCAGTACTTC. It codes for CASSSGEPGTQYF.

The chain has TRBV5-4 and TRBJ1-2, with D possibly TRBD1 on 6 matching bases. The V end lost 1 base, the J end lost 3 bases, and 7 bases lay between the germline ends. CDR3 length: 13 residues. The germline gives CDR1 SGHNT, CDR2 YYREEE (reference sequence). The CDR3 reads CASSLWTDYGYTF. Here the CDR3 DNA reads TGTGCCAGCAGCTTGTGGACAGACTATGGCTACACCTTC.

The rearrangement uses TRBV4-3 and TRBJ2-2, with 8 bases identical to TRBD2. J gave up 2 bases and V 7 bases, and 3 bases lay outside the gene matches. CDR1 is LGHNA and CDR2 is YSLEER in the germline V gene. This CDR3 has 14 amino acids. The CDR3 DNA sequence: TGCGCCAGCAAAGCGGGAGCCAACACCGGGGAGCTGTTTTTT. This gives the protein CASKAGANTGELFF.

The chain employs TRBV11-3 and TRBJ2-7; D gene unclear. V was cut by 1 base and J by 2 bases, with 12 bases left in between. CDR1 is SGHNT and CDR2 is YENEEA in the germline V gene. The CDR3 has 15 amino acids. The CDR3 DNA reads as TGTGCCAGCAGCTTAGGAAGCGATTTAACCTACGAGCAGTACTTC. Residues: CASSLGSDLTYEQYF.

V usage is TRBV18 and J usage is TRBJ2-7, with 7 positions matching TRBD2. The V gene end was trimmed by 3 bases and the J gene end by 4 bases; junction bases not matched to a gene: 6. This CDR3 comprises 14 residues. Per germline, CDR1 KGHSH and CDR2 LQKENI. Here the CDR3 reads CASSPTLADYEQYF. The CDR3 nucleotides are TGTGCCAGCTCACCGACGCTAGCGGATTACGAGCAGTACTTC. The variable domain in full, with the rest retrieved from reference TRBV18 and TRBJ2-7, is NAGVMQNPRHLVRRRGQEARLRCSPMKGHSHVYWYRQLPEEGLKFMVYLQKENIIDESGMPKERFSAEFPKEGPSILRIQQVVRGDSAAYFCASSPTLADYEQYFGPGTRLTVT.

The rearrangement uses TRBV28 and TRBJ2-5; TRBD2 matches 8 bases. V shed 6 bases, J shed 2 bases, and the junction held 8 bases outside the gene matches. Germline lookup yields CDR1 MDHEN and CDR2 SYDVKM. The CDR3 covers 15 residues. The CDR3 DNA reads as TGTGCCAGCAGCCATATTAGCGGGACACAAGAGACCCAGTACTTC. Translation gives CASSHISGTQETQYF.

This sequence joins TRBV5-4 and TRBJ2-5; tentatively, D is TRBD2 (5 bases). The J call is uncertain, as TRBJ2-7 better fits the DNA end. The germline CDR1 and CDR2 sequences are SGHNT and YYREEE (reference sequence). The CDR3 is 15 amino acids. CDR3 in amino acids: CASSLGERLLPEQYF. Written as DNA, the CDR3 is TGTGCCAGCAGCTTGGGTGAGCGGCTCTTACCCGAGCAGTACTTC.